These T cell receptor beta chains were read from a single sample in a study of T cell repertoires in cytomegalovirus infection. The antigens these receptors bind are not known. Using its own MiXCR run on the reads, TCRdb lists one record per CDR3 protein. The data contain 350,000 to 400,000 distinct CDR3 sequences, around a third of them seen just once; the ten biggest clones take up roughly 12%. The sequencing used cultured PBMCs, collected from culture after CMV antigen stimulation. Receptors were obtained from a human donor in good health (CMV status not recorded). Some clones in this sample may be carry-over from other donors' samples. Both conserved end residues are part of each CDR3. A D gene is named only where the DNA matches it firmly. Part of the rows lack a size; the others show once, few, many or a class for expanded clones.

d_call j_call v_call clone_size cdr3_nt cdr3_aa
NA TRBJ1-1 TRBV12-3/TRBV12-4 few TGTGCCAGCAGTGGGGTTTCGCGGGTAGCTTTCTTT CASSGVSRVAFF
NA TRBJ2-3 TRBV5-4 NA TGTGCCAGCAGCCCAACCACTAGCACAGATACGCAGTATTTT CASSPTTSTDTQYF
NA TRBJ2-2 TRBV12-3/TRBV12-4 NA TGTGCCAGCAGCCCTCGGACGGTGAACACCGGGGAGCTGTTTTTT CASSPRTVNTGELFF
TRBD2 TRBJ2-1 TRBV12-3/TRBV12-4 NA TGTGCCAGCAGCCTCCTGGGAGTAGCGGGAGAGTTCTTC CASSLLGVAGEFF
NA TRBJ2-1 TRBV4-1 few TGCGCCAGCAGCCAAGCGCCCGATTACAATGAGCAGTTCTTC CASSQAPDYNEQFF
NA TRBJ2-1 TRBV6-6 NA TGTGCCAGCAGTGCCTCAGGGTACAATGAGCAGTTCTTC CASSASGYNEQFF
NA TRBJ1-2 TRBV12-3/TRBV12-4 few TGTGCCAGCAGTTTCGGCCTCTATGGCTACACCTTC CASSFGLYGYTF
NA TRBJ1-5 TRBV6-1 NA TGTGCCAGCAGTGAGGTCTCGCGGGGGCCAGGGCAGCCCCAGCATTTT CASSEVSRGPGQPQHF
TRBD1 TRBJ1-2 TRBV28 NA TGTGCCAGCAGTCCATGGACAGGGGCTGACTATGGCTACACCTTC CASSPWTGADYGYTF
TRBD2 TRBJ2-1 TRBV7-2 many TGTGCCAGCAGCTTATATGGGACTAGCGGAAGGCAGTTCTTC CASSLYGTSGRQFF
NA TRBJ1-5 TRBV7-2 few TGTGCCAGCAGCGTCATAATCGATCAGCCCCAGCATTTT CASSVIIDQPQHF